This T cell receptor (beta chain) was observed in a study of CD8 T cells in ankylosing spondylitis. Broader study findings: A TCR beta motif of about 8 highly homologous variants appeared characteristic of ankylosing spondylitis blood. Reportedly, matched ankylosing spondylitis synovial fluid was significantly enriched for disease-linked clones.

With respect to this clonotype: Its antigen is not known.

One entry per CDR3 protein, called by TCRdb with MiXCR from the 5' RACE reads. The repertoire has about 420,000 distinct CDR3 sequences, approximately 20% of them found once; the top ten carry roughly 16%. This TCR was recovered from a male donor with ankylosing spondylitis. Sequenced material: blood, either unsorted or a sorted T cell fraction (not recorded which).

The CDR3 loop reads CASSQDFGEGSGWYNEQFF. In DNA, the CDR3 is TGCGCCAGCAGCCAAGACTTCGGAGAGGGTAGCGGGTGGTACAATGAGCAGTTCTTC. The chain carries TRBV4-3 and TRBJ2-1; 7 bases are a match to TRBD2. Germline assignment: CDR1 LGHNA and CDR2 YSLEER. This CDR3 is built from 19 residues. Trimming removed 0 bases from V and 4 bases from J; junction bases left unmatched: 15.